One and the same sample provided the 24 T cell receptor beta chains below, sequenced in a study of CD8+ T cells in alopecia areata. Treatment here: oral pan-JAK inhibitor, 5-10 mg twice daily. Sequencing used cDNA as its template, made by extracting RNA and reverse transcribing it. TCRdb's table, derived via immunoSEQ multiplex PCR, lists solely in-frame clones and lacks some. The sample contains about 140,000 clones, roughly 86% of which appear only once. The sequenced sample was CD8+ T cells sorted from blood, obtained at week 4, from a patient treated with tofacitinib. The source is a human donor with alopecia areata.

This chain uses TRBV20-1 with TRBJ2-1, with a weak D call TRBD2 (5 bases). This CDR3 is built from 10 residues. V lost 6 bases to trimming and J lost 9 bases, with 9 bases between them. Looked up from germline, CDR1 is DFQATT and CDR2 is SNEGSKA (reference sequence). In nucleotides, the CDR3 is TGCAGTGCCCAGGCGGGTGAGCAGTTCTTC. It specifies CSAQAGEQFF.

The chain combines TRBV9 with TRBJ2-7; 7 nucleotides agree with TRBD1. The germline CDR1 and CDR2 sequences are SGDLS and YYNGEE. V was clipped by 4 bases and J by 5 bases; unmatched bases: 9. There are 14 residues in the CDR3. The CDR3, as DNA: TGTGCCAGCAGCCCTGGGACAGATCCTGACGAGCAGTACTTC. This translates into CASSPGTDPDEQYF.

Only one count was recorded for this clone. The chain has TRBV9 and TRBJ2-1, with 9 bases lining up with TRBD1. The CDR3 sequence is 16 residues long. With 1 base clipped from V and 4 bases from J, the junction kept 6 bases outside the gene matches. Germline loops: CDR1 SGDLS, CDR2 YYNGEE. CDR3 DNA sequence: TGTGCCAGCAGCGTATTCGGGACAGGGCCTTACAATGAGCAGTTCTTC. Amino acids: CASSVFGTGPYNEQFF.

The chain employs TRBV13 and TRBJ2-1, with a tentative D call TRBD2 (5 bases). CDR3 size: 16 residues. Trimming removed 0 bases from V and 2 bases from J, with 11 bases in between. Germline values: CDR1 PRHDT, CDR2 FYEKMQ (reference sequence). The CDR3: CASSLGRRGAYNEQFF. As DNA, the CDR3 is TGTGCCAGCAGCTTAGGACGTCGGGGAGCCTACAATGAGCAGTTCTTC.

The genes are TRBV27 and TRBJ1-1; D remains ambiguous. The CDR3 is 13 amino acids. Trimming pared 4 bases from V and 1 base from J, leaving 7 bases between. From germline, CDR1 is MNHEY and CDR2 SMNVEV (reference sequence). CDR3: CASSWTPNTEAFF. CDR3 nucleotides: TGTGCCAGCAGTTGGACGCCGAACACTGAAGCTTTCTTT.

In regard to this clone: Other DNA sequences in the sample encode the same CDR3. J is TRBJ2-7 and V is TRBV18, with TRBD1 matching over 8 bases. V dropped 3 bases and J dropped 4; count of bases not matched to a gene: 5. The CDR3 consists of 14 residues. Germline V gives CDR1 KGHSH, CDR2 LQKENI. The CDR3 protein is CASSPRTGLYEQYF. CDR3 coding DNA: TGTGCCAGCTCACCTCGGACAGGGCTTTACGAGCAGTACTTC.

This chain uses TRBV27 with TRBJ1-5; a possible D gene is TRBD1 (6 bases). The germline V and J ends were trimmed by 4 bases and 7 bases, with 11 bases remaining between them. Germline loops: CDR1 MNHEY, CDR2 SMNVEV (reference sequence). The CDR3 length is 13 residues. The DNA of the CDR3 is TGTGCCAGCAGTTCACAGGGTGGACAGCCCCAGCATTTT. Its translation is CASSSQGGQPQHF.

The genes are TRBV30 and TRBJ2-7, with D hard to call. Trimming removed 1 base at V and 2 bases at J, with 12 bases between. CDR1 and CDR2 (germline): GTSNPN, SVGIG (reference sequence). The CDR3 is 14 amino acids. CDR3: CAWSGPDGAYEQYF. The CDR3 bases are TGTGCCTGGAGTGGCCCAGATGGGGCCTACGAGCAGTACTTC.

In this sample, this clone turned up once. Other DNA sequences in the same sample also yield this CDR3. V gene TRBV7-9 combines with J gene TRBJ2-7; D tentatively reads TRBD1 or TRBD2 (5 bases each). The germline V gene encodes CDR1 SEHNR and CDR2 FQNEAQ (reference sequence). Trimming removed 4 bases from V and 1 base from J, with 8 bases in between. This CDR3 has 13 residues. As DNA, the CDR3 is TGTGCCAGCAGCTCGGGGCAGTCCTACGAGCAGTACTTC. It codes for CASSSGQSYEQYF.

The chain recombines TRBV5-6 with TRBJ2-1, with TRBD2 identical over 7 bases. V dropped 4 bases and J dropped 3; count of bases not matched to a gene: 10. CDR1 and CDR2 (germline): SGHDT, YYEEEE. This CDR3 spans 16 amino acids. The chain's CDR3 is CASSPPWGGDYNEQFF. The CDR3, as DNA: TGTGCCAGCAGCCCACCTTGGGGGGGGGACTACAATGAGCAGTTCTTC.

This clone showed up just once. This chain uses TRBV4-1 with TRBJ2-2; D unclear. V lost 2 bases and J 7 bases, leaving 8 bases between the germline ends. This CDR3 spans 13 amino acids. Germline CDR1 is MGHRA and CDR2 is YSYEKL. This CDR3 reads CASSQKSGGELFF. CDR3 nucleotides: TGCGCCAGCAGCCAAAAGTCAGGCGGGGAGCTGTTTTTT.

This sequence joins TRBV7-9 and TRBJ1-5; D ambiguous. The CDR3 extends over 13 amino acids. Per the germline V gene, CDR1 is SEHNR and CDR2 is FQNEAQ (reference sequence). V lost 8 bases and J 9 bases, leaving 17 bases between the germline ends. This CDR3 is CASGLGLGSPQHF. The DNA for the CDR3 is TGTGCCAGCGGTTTGGGTCTGGGATCGCCCCAGCATTTT.

This rearrangement joins TRBV13 to TRBJ2-7, with D maybe TRBD1 (5 bases). V shed 0 bases and J shed 3 bases, with 12 bases lying between them. Germline CDR1 reads PRHDT; CDR2 reads FYEKMQ (reference sequence). CDR3 length equals 15 residues. Here the CDR3 DNA reads TGTGCCAGCAGCTTAGGCCGGTCGACAGTCTACGAGCAGTACTTC. This translates into CASSLGRSTVYEQYF.

The genes are TRBV5-4 and TRBJ2-7; 9 nucleotides match TRBD1. The CDR3 is 14 residues long. The germline gives CDR1 SGHNT, CDR2 YYREEE (reference sequence). With 4 bases clipped from V and 3 bases from J, the junction kept 5 bases outside the gene matches. DNA for the CDR3: TGTGCCAGCAGCACCCTGACAGGGGGCTACGAGCAGTACTTC. This encodes CASSTLTGGYEQYF.

The table lists this clone with a count of one. V usage is TRBV5-1 and J usage is TRBJ2-1; D ambiguous. The ends were cut back, 2 bases at V and 0 bases at J, with 9 bases in the middle. Germline loops: CDR1 SGHRS, CDR2 YFSETQ. The length of the CDR3 is 15 residues. The CDR3 DNA sequence: TGCGCCAGCAGCTTCAGTCAGAGCTCCTACAATGAGCAGTTCTTC. This sequence encodes CASSFSQSSYNEQFF.

This clone was seen just once. The chain has TRBV6-6 and TRBJ2-7; D not certain. This CDR3 has 15 amino acids. Trimming cost V 7 bases and J 0 bases, with 16 bases left between them. Looked up from germline, CDR1 is MNHNY and CDR2 is SVGAGI (reference sequence). The CDR3 DNA reads as TGTGCCAGCAAAATCGGCTCCAGAAGCTCCTACGAGCAGTACTTC. Translated, it gives CASKIGSRSSYEQYF.

The V gene is TRBV7-8, the J gene TRBJ2-2, with no clear D. CDR1 is SGHVS and CDR2 is FQNEAQ in the germline V gene. Trimming removed 5 bases at V and 2 bases at J, with 6 bases between. The CDR3 length is 13 residues. The CDR3 region is CASSLSNTGELFF. DNA of the CDR3: TGTGCCAGCAGCCTCTCAAACACCGGGGAGCTGTTTTTT.

The genes are TRBV6-1 and TRBJ2-3; D remains ambiguous. This CDR3 spans 14 amino acids. V lost 4 bases to trimming and J lost 9 bases, with 17 bases between them. Germline CDR1 is MNHNS and CDR2 is SASEGT. For the CDR3, the DNA is TGTGCCAGCAGTGCGGCCTGGTCTCTATTGACGCAGTATTTT. Protein sequence: CASSAAWSLLTQYF.

The chain has TRBV4-1 and TRBJ2-7; 7 bases are a match to TRBD1. The CDR3 spans 16 residues. Germline-derived CDR1 and CDR2 are MGHRA and YSYEKL. The V gene end was trimmed by 0 bases and the J gene end by 5 bases; junction bases not matched to a gene: 10. DNA for the CDR3: TGCGCCAGCAGCCAAGAGGCTGGGGACAGTCTGAACGAGCAGTACTTC. It specifies CASSQEAGDSLNEQYF.

The chain is built from TRBV7-9 and TRBJ2-1; D not certain. V was trimmed by 0 bases and J by 7 bases, leaving 4 bases between them. The length of the CDR3 is 12 residues. Germline V gene lookup returns CDR1 SEHNR and CDR2 FQNEAQ (reference sequence). CDR3 bases: TGTGCCAGCAGCTTAGCAGCAAATGAGCAGTTCTTC. This codes for CASSLAANEQFF.

The chain carries TRBV14 and TRBJ2-7; 7 nucleotides match TRBD2. The CDR3 contains 17 residues. Trimming at V came to 1 base and at J to 4 bases, leaving 13 bases not matched to a gene. The V gene's germline CDR1 is SGHDN and CDR2 FVKESK. The CDR3 DNA reads TGTGCCAGCAGCCAAGGTGAACGCGGGGGAGGGAGGTACGAGCAGTACTTC. The encoded protein is CASSQGERGGGRYEQYF.

The chain uses TRBV4-1 and TRBJ2-3; 8 bases are a match to TRBD1. Per germline, CDR1 MGHRA and CDR2 YSYEKL. The junction had 6 bases not matched to a gene; V was cut back by 3 bases and J by 7 bases. The CDR3 has 14 amino acids. CDR3 DNA sequence: TGCGCCAGCAGCCAGGGGACAGGCACCTATACGCAGTATTTT. It is translated as CASSQGTGTYTQYF.

DNA for the CDR3: TGTGCCAGCAGTGAACCGGGGACAATGGGTTACGAGCAGTACTTC. It yields the protein CASSEPGTMGYEQYF. The chain is built from TRBV2 and TRBJ2-7, with a tentative D call TRBD1 (6 bases). Germline assignment: CDR1 SNHLY and CDR2 FYNNEI. The CDR3 runs 15 residues. Trimming pared 2 bases from V and 4 bases from J, leaving 15 bases between.

This clone was counted a single time. The chain recombines TRBV29-1 with TRBJ2-1; TRBD2 aligns across 11 bases. CDR3 size: 13 residues. Germline V gene lookup returns CDR1 SQVTM and CDR2 ANQGSEA. Unmatched junction bases numbered 8, after V lost 8 bases and J lost 8 bases. The DNA of the CDR3 is TGCAGCCTTGGGACTAGCGGTTACGATGAGCAGTTCTTC. This translates into CSLGTSGYDEQFF.